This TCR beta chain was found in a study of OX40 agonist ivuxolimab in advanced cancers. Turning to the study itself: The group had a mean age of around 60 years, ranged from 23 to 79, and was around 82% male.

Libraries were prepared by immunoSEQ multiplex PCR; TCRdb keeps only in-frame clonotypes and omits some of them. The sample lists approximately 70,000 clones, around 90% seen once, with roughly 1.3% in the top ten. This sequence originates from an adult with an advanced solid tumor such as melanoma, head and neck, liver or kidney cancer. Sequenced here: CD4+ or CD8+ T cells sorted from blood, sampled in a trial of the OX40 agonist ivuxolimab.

CDR3 region: CASRGQGVYEQYF. CDR3 bases: TGTGCCAGCAGAGGACAGGGTGTGTACGAGCAGTACTTC. This sequence joins TRBV28 and TRBJ2-7; 8 nucleotides match TRBD1. Trimming cost V 6 bases and J 4 bases; bases outside gene matches: 5. Germline CDR1 MDHEN, CDR2 SYDVKM. The CDR3 is 13 amino acids.